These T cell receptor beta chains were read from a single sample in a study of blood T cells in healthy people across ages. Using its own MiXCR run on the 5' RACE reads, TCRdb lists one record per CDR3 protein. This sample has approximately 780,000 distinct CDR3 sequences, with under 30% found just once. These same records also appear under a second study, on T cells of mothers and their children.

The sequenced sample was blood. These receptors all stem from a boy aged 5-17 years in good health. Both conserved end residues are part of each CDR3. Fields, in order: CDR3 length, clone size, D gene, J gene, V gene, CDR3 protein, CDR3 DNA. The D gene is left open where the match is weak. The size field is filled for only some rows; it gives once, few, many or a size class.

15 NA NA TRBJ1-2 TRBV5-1 CASSLMEGKDYGYTF TGCGCCAGCAGCTTGATGGAGGGGAAGGACTATGGCTACACCTTC
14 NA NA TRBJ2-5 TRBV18 CASSPPALRETRYF TGTGCCAGCTCACCACCGGCCCTTAGGGAGACCCGGTACTTC
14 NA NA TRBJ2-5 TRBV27 CASSIQGRDETQYF TGTGCCAGCAGTATACAGGGGAGGGATGAGACCCAGTACTTC
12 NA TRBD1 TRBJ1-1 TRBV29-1 CSANRGDTEAFF TGCAGCGCAAACAGGGGAGACACTGAAGCTTTCTTT
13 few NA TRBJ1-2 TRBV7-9 CASSPADRSGYTF TGTGCCAGCAGCCCGGCCGATCGCTCGGGCTACACCTTC
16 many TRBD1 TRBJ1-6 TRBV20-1 CSARENRDRGNSPLHF TGCAGTGCTAGAGAGAATCGGGACAGGGGCAACTCACCCCTCCACTTT
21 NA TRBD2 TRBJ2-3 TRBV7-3 CASSLPRGGRTYEPSTDTQYF TGTGCCAGCAGCCTACCCCGGGGGGGGAGGACCTATGAGCCTAGCACAGATACGCAGTATTTT
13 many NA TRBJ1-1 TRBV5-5 CASSFAMNTEAFF TGTGCCAGCAGCTTTGCAATGAACACTGAAGCTTTCTTT
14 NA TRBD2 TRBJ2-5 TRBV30 CAWSEGLAGETQYF TGTGCCTGGAGTGAGGGACTAGCGGGAGAGACCCAGTACTTC
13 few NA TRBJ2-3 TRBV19 CASSRGLSDTQYF TGTGCCAGTAGTCGGGGACTCTCCGATACGCAGTATTTT
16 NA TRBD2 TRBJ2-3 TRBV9 CPSSSKTGGSTDTQYF TGTCCCAGCAGCTCAAAAACGGGGGGGTCCACAGATACGCAGTATTTT
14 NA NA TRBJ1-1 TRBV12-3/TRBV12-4 CASSPRGWGTEAFF TGTGCCAGCAGCCCCCGGGGGTGGGGCACTGAAGCTTTCTTT
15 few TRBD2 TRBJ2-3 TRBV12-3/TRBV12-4 CASVTSGGLTDTQYF TGTGCCAGCGTAACTAGCGGGGGGCTCACAGATACGCAGTATTTT
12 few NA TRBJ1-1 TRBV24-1 CATSDFEDEAFF TGTGCCACCAGTGATTTCGAGGACGAAGCTTTCTTT
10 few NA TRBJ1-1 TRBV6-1 CATQDTEAFF TGTGCCACCCAAGACACTGAAGCTTTCTTT
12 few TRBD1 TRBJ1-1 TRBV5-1 CASSLTGVEAFF TGCGCCAGCAGCCTGACAGGGGTTGAAGCTTTCTTT
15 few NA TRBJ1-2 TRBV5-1 CASSLGTGLIYGYTF TGCGCCAGCAGCTTGGGTACAGGGCTGATTTATGGCTACACCTTC
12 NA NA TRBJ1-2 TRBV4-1 CATGVSGQGYTF TGCGCCACAGGGGTCTCGGGGCAGGGCTACACCTTC
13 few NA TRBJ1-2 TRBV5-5 CASTPGSFYGYTF TGTGCCAGCACCCCGGGCAGCTTCTATGGCTACACCTTC
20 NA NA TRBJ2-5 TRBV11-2 CASSLEGAGRGGRIQETQYF TGTGCCAGCAGCTTAGAAGGGGCAGGGAGGGGGGGTAGGATCCAAGAGACCCAGTACTTC
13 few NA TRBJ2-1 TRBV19 CASSTRTYNEQFF TGTGCCAGTAGTACCCGAACCTACAATGAGCAGTTCTTC
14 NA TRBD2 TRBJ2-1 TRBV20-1 CSASDSGGYNEQFF TGCAGTGCTAGTGATAGCGGGGGATACAATGAGCAGTTCTTC
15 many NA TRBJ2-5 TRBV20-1 CSAYTREAAEETQYF TGCAGTGCTTATACCAGGGAGGCAGCCGAAGAGACCCAGTACTTC
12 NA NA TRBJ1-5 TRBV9 CASSAVGQPQHF TGTGCCAGCAGCGCAGTGGGTCAGCCCCAGCATTTT
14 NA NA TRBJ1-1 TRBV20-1 CSAREGHKNTEAFF TGCAGTGCTAGAGAGGGACATAAGAACACTGAAGCTTTCTTT
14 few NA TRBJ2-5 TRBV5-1 CASSNGGAKETQYF TGCGCCAGCAGCAACGGGGGCGCAAAAGAGACCCAGTACTTC
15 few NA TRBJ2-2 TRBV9 CASRRPGPHTGELFF TGTGCCAGCAGGAGACCAGGGCCTCACACCGGGGAGCTGTTTTTT
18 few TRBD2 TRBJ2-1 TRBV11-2 CASSLGTSGVSSYNEQFF TGTGCCAGCAGCTTAGGGACTAGCGGGGTGAGCTCCTACAATGAGCAGTTCTTC
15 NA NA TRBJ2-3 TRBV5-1 CASRPMAEGRDTQYF TGCGCCAGCAGACCGATGGCCGAGGGGCGGGATACGCAGTATTTT
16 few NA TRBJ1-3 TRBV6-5 CASSYSIGEPGNTIYF TGTGCCAGCAGTTACTCGATAGGGGAACCTGGAAACACCATATATTTT
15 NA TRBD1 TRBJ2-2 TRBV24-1 CATSDSQGATGELFF TGTGCCACCAGTGATAGCCAGGGGGCCACCGGGGAGCTGTTTTTT
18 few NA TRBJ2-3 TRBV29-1 CSVDEWTAGLASTDTQYF TGCAGCGTTGATGAATGGACAGCGGGACTCGCTAGCACAGATACGCAGTATTTT
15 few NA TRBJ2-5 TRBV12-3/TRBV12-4 CASSLELKYQETQYF TGTGCCAGCAGTTTGGAGCTAAAGTACCAAGAGACCCAGTACTTC
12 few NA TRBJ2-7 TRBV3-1 CASSQRPPEQYF TGTGCCAGCAGCCAAAGACCCCCCGAGCAGTACTTC
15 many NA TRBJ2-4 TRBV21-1 CASSETAPTKNIQYF TGTGCCAGCAGCGAAACAGCGCCGACCAAAAACATTCAGTACTTC
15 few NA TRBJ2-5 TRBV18 CASSPSPGNGETQYF TGTGCCAGCTCACCATCGCCAGGGAACGGCGAGACCCAGTACTTC
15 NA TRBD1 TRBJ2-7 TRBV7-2 CASRRGGTGKNEQYF TGTGCCAGCAGACGTGGGGGGACAGGGAAAAACGAGCAGTACTTC
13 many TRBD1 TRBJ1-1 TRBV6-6 CASSYPGGTEAFF TGTGCCAGCAGCTACCCAGGGGGCACTGAAGCTTTCTTT
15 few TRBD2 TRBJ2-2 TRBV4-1 CASSQGTSSTGELFF TGCGCCAGCAGCCAGGGGACTAGCTCAACCGGGGAGCTGTTTTTT
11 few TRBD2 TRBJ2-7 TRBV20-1 CSARGGDEQYF TGCAGTGCTAGGGGGGGGGACGAGCAGTACTTC
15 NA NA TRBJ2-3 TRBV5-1 CASSLPPPSTDTQYF TGCGCCAGCAGCTTGCCCCCTCCTAGCACAGATACGCAGTATTTT
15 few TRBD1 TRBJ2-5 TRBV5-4 CASRRQGWNLETQYF TGTGCCAGCAGACGACAGGGCTGGAATTTGGAGACCCAGTACTTC
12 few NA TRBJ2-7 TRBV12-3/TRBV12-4 CASSFSYYEQYF TGTGCCAGCAGTTTTTCGTATTACGAGCAGTACTTC
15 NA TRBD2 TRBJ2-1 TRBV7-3 CASSLNSGPLNEQFF TGTGCCAGCAGCCTAAATAGCGGGCCACTCAATGAGCAGTTCTTC
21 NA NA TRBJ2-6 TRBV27 CASSSSSGVGSLSSGANVLTF TGTGCCAGCAGTTCATCCAGTGGGGTGGGGAGCCTAAGCTCTGGGGCCAACGTCCTGACTTTC
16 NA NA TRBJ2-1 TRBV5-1 CASSLEAGVSYNEQFF TGCGCCAGCAGCTTGGAAGCGGGCGTCTCCTACAATGAGCAGTTCTTC
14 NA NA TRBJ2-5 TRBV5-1 CASSLQRSQETQYF TGCGCCAGCAGCTTACAACGGAGCCAAGAGACCCAGTACTTC
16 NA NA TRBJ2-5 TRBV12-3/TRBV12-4 CASSEGVPGLQETQYF TGTGCCAGCTCAGAAGGGGTGCCGGGACTCCAAGAGACCCAGTACTTC